Detailed here is one T cell receptor beta chain. This specimen comes from a study of blood T cell repertoires in COVID-19. Overall study context: Donors in the United States, Italy and Spain gave samples during acute or convalescent COVID-19. The cDNA or gDNA used as material had been derived from T cells, B-cell-depleted T cells, or PBMCs.

Original processing methods: Amplified reference gene primers provided the basis for estimating nucleated cell counts. Profiled with immunoSEQ multiplex PCR; TCRdb holds only in-frame clones, not every one. V and J calls plus clone size are reproduced from that table; the DNA served to infer D and trimming. Of 200,000 or so clones in the sample, 84% were seen once. Germline CDR1 is KGHSH and CDR2 is LQKENI. V lost 0 bases and J lost 4; bases outside the gene matches: 1. CDR3 size: 15 residues. The chain links TRBV18 to TRBJ1-5; 9 positions agree with TRBD1. Sequencing was done on a sample of peripheral blood. This receptor was taken from a human donor in a cohort sampled during active COVID-19. The CDR3, as DNA: TGTGCCAGCTCACCACCAGGGACAGGGAATCAGCCCCAGCATTTT. This codes for CASSPPGTGNQPQHF.